These 23 T cell receptor beta chains came from one sample sequenced in a study of T cells after yellow fever vaccination. In TCRdb, the 5' RACE reads were re-called with MiXCR into one record per CDR3 protein. The sample yields some 250,000 distinct CDR3 sequences, less than 9% seen once. The material sequenced was CD4+ T cells sorted from PBMCs, taken 15 days after the yellow fever booster vaccination. The receptors here all came from a young man who received the YFV17D yellow fever vaccine.

This clonotype was seen a few times. The rearrangement links TRBV20-1 to TRBJ2-1, with a tentative D call TRBD2 (6 bases). The ends were cut back, 6 bases at V and 6 bases at J, with 12 bases in the middle. CDR3 size: 12 residues. CDR1 DFQATT and CDR2 SNEGSKA come from the germline V gene (reference sequence). Written as DNA, the CDR3 is TGCAGTGCGCGCCGGGAGTCCAATGAGCAGTTCTTC. It codes for CSARRESNEQFF.

At least ten counts were recorded for this clonotype. V and J are TRBV4-2 and TRBJ2-1; 8 bases match TRBD2. The junction had 10 bases not matched to a gene; V was cut back by 2 bases and J by 7 bases. CDR1 and CDR2 from the germline V gene are LGHNA and YNFKEQ. The CDR3 runs to 16 residues. The CDR3 DNA follows: TGTGCCAGCAGCCAACCTCCAAGCGGGAGTTTGAATGAGCAGTTCTTC. Protein sequence: CASSQPPSGSLNEQFF.

In this sample, this clonotype turned up many times. The genes are TRBV29-1 and TRBJ1-3; no reliable D call. Germline assignment: CDR1 SQVTM and CDR2 ANQGSEA. The CDR3 sequence is 13 residues long. V dropped 4 bases and J dropped 2 bases, with 9 bases sitting between them. CDR3: CSVGASAGNTIYF. CDR3 DNA sequence: TGCAGCGTTGGGGCTTCGGCTGGAAACACCATATATTTT.

This clonotype was seen only a few times. The chain has TRBV7-8 and TRBJ1-4; weak D call: TRBD1 (6 bases). The CDR3 sequence is 17 residues long. Germline V gives CDR1 SGHVS, CDR2 FQNEAQ. Trimming pared 1 base from V and 11 bases from J, leaving 23 bases between. This CDR3 reads CASSLVPPWDKNWKLFF. CDR3 DNA: TGTGCCAGCAGCTTAGTGCCCCCCTGGGACAAAAACTGGAAACTGTTTTTT.

This clonotype showed up many times. The chain couples TRBV9 to TRBJ2-2; D ambiguous. This CDR3 region has 13 residues. The germline V and J ends were trimmed by 4 bases and 7 bases, with 11 bases remaining between them. Per the germline V gene, CDR1 is SGDLS and CDR2 is YYNGEE. For the CDR3, the DNA is TGTGCCAGCAGCCCGCGTTTTGACGGGGAGCTGTTTTTT. This codes for CASSPRFDGELFF.

In this sample, this clonotype turned up many times. The gene calls are TRBV30 and TRBJ2-7; D is ambiguous. This CDR3 contains 12 residues. The germline V and J ends were trimmed by 0 bases and 7 bases, with 10 bases remaining between them. The V gene's germline CDR1 is GTSNPN and CDR2 SVGIG (reference sequence). CDR3 nucleotide sequence: TGTGCCTGGAGTGTAAATACGAGGGAGCAGTACTTC. It is translated as CAWSVNTREQYF.

This clonotype came up many times. The rearrangement joins TRBV12-3 or TRBV12-4 to TRBJ2-5; D might be TRBD2 (6 bases). The CDR3 length is 15 residues. Deletions cut 3 bases from V and 5 bases from J, with 16 bases between. CDR3 residues: CASSFGGTGGETQYF. The CDR3 nucleotides read TGTGCCAGCAGTTTTGGGGGGACTGGTGGGGAGACCCAGTACTTC.

This clonotype was recorded at least ten times. The chain combines TRBV7-2 with TRBJ2-5, with 8 nucleotides matching TRBD2. V gave up 3 bases and J gave up 9 bases; unmatched junction bases: 12. The CDR3 sequence is 15 residues long. Germline V gene sequence: CDR1 SGHTA, CDR2 FQGNSA. The DNA for the CDR3 is TGTGCCAGCAGCTTTCGACCGGGACTAGAAATTCCCCAGTACTTC. This gives the protein CASSFRPGLEIPQYF.

The genes are TRBV6-5 and TRBJ2-7, with 7 bases fitting TRBD2. Trimming took 4 bases from V and 5 from J; bases not matched to a gene: 8. The CDR3 is 14 amino acids. Per the germline V gene, CDR1 is MNHEY and CDR2 is SVGAGI. As DNA, the CDR3 is TGTGCCAGCAGTTCTTCAGGACTAGGAAACGAGCAGTACTTC. Translation: CASSSSGLGNEQYF.

This clonotype was seen at least ten times. The V gene is TRBV6-5, the J gene TRBJ1-2; TRBD1 agrees at 8 bases. CDR1 is MNHEY and CDR2 is SVGAGI in the germline V gene. V lost 0 bases and J lost 5; bases outside the gene matches: 5. This CDR3 spans 15 amino acids. CDR3 nucleotide sequence: TGTGCCAGCAGTTACTCCGGGACAGGCGGATATGGCTACACCTTC. Its translation is CASSYSGTGGYGYTF.

At least ten counts were recorded for this clonotype. The chain is built from TRBV30 and TRBJ2-7, with TRBD1 matching over 7 bases. The V and J ends lost 2 bases and 2 bases, in that order; junction bases with no gene match: 0. Germline loops: CDR1 GTSNPN, CDR2 SVGIG (reference sequence). This CDR3 has 12 amino acids. DNA for the CDR3: TGTGCCTGGAGTACAGGGGCCTACGAGCAGTACTTC. This sequence encodes CAWSTGAYEQYF.

The rearrangement joins TRBV6-1 to TRBJ1-1, with 8 nucleotides matching TRBD1. The germline CDR1 and CDR2 sequences are MNHNS and SASEGT. CDR3 length: 14 amino acids. Trimming removed 10 bases from V and 0 bases from J; junction bases left unmatched: 7. The CDR3 here is CATSQGALNTEAFF. The DNA for the CDR3 is TGTGCCACCAGCCAGGGGGCCTTGAACACTGAAGCTTTCTTT.

This clonotype was detected only a few times. The chain combines TRBV2 with TRBJ1-5; D may be TRBD1 (6 bases). CDR1 is SNHLY, CDR2 FYNNEI, per germline. V was shortened by 5 bases and J by 4 bases, with 12 bases between the two germline ends. CDR3 size: 14 residues. The CDR3 loop reads CASSSDRLNQPQHF. The CDR3 DNA reads TGTGCCAGCAGTAGTGACAGGTTAAATCAGCCCCAGCATTTT.

Only a few counts were recorded for this clonotype. The gene calls are TRBV20-1 and TRBJ1-5; D perhaps matches TRBD1 (5 bases). The germline V gene encodes CDR1 DFQATT and CDR2 SNEGSKA (reference sequence). The CDR3 loop spans 17 amino acids. Trimming stripped 1 base from V and 3 bases from J, with 19 bases between. Here the CDR3 DNA reads TGCAGTGCTAGAGCGGGAGGGGCCAAGGGTGCCAATCAGCCCCAGCATTTT. This sequence encodes CSARAGGAKGANQPQHF.

This clonotype was seen a handful of times. The rearrangement joins TRBV11-2 to TRBJ2-1, with unresolved D. The V and J ends lost 0 bases and 9 bases respectively, with 12 bases between them. Germline assignment: CDR1 SGHAT and CDR2 FQNNGV. The CDR3 is 14 amino acids. CDR3: CASSLDWFVGEQFF. The CDR3 DNA follows: TGTGCCAGCAGCTTAGATTGGTTCGTCGGTGAGCAGTTCTTC.

This clonotype was seen ten or more times. The rearrangement joins TRBV7-2 to TRBJ2-1, with D possibly matching TRBD1 (6 bases). This CDR3 is 12 amino acids long. Trimming removed 2 bases from V and 10 bases from J, with 9 bases in between. The germline gives CDR1 SGHTA, CDR2 FQGNSA. The CDR3 coding sequence is TGTGCCAGCAGCTTACAGGGGATCGAGCAGTTCTTC. This codes for CASSLQGIEQFF.

This clonotype was counted between two and nine times. V and J are TRBV2 and TRBJ2-7; a weak D match, TRBD2 (6 bases). From germline, CDR1 is SNHLY and CDR2 FYNNEI. CDR3 length: 16 residues. Trimming pared 8 bases from V and 5 bases from J, leaving 25 bases between. The CDR3 DNA sequence: TGTGCCAGCCGTATGGGGCCCCTCCGATGGGGGGACGAGCAGTACTTC. It is translated as CASRMGPLRWGDEQYF.

This clonotype was detected ten times or more. V is TRBV20-1 and J is TRBJ1-1; the D gene is possibly TRBD1 (6 bases). The CDR3 covers 13 residues. V lost 3 bases, J lost 5 bases, and 13 bases lay in between. Germline CDR1 reads DFQATT; CDR2 reads SNEGSKA (reference sequence). The CDR3 reads CSASTGSVTEAFF. The CDR3 DNA reads as TGCAGTGCTAGCACAGGGTCAGTGACTGAAGCTTTCTTT.

This clonotype has more than one count but fewer than ten. The genes are TRBV5-1 and TRBJ1-2; 7 bases line up with TRBD1. V gave up 6 bases and J gave up 5 bases; unmatched junction bases: 7. Germline CDR1 reads SGHRS; CDR2 reads YFSETQ. CDR3 length: 13 amino acids. The chain's CDR3 is CASKIDREYGYTF. In nucleotides, the CDR3 is TGCGCCAGCAAGATCGACAGGGAGTATGGCTACACCTTC.

This clonotype has ten or more counts. The genes are TRBV28 and TRBJ1-4; 9 nucleotides match TRBD1. CDR3 length: 15 residues. Losses at the gene ends were 6 bases for V and 6 bases for J; bases not matched to a gene: 8. The germline CDR1 and CDR2 sequences are MDHEN and SYDVKM. CDR3 sequence reads: CASRRGQGWDEKLFF. In DNA form, the CDR3 reads TGTGCCAGCAGGCGAGGACAGGGGTGGGATGAAAAACTGTTTTTT.

This clonotype showed up just a few times. This chain joins TRBV11-2 and TRBJ2-5, with 11 bases fitting TRBD2. CDR3 length equals 21 residues. Trimming took 2 bases from V and 1 from J; bases not matched to a gene: 18. CDR1 is SGHAT, CDR2 FQNNGV, per germline. The CDR3 DNA sequence: TGTGCCAGCAGCTTACTCCATGCCCGGGTTAGCGGGAGGGGGGGCCAAGAGACCCAGTACTTC. Protein product: CASSLLHARVSGRGGQETQYF.

This clonotype was counted a few times. One end of the junction is discordant with germline, which a read error may explain. The J gene is TRBJ1-5, the V gene TRBV2, with D perhaps TRBD1 (5 bases). Germline values: CDR1 SNHLY, CDR2 FYNNEI. The CDR3 runs to 14 residues. This CDR3 is CASSRTISDQPQHF. The DNA of the CDR3 is TGTGCCAGCTCGAGGACAATTAGCGATCAGCCCCAGCATTTT.

The chain has TRBV30 and TRBJ1-3; D gene unclear. The CDR3 is 14 amino acids. The germline CDR1 and CDR2 sequences are GTSNPN and SVGIG (reference sequence). V was shortened by 3 bases and J by 0 bases, with 9 bases between the two germline ends. The DNA of the CDR3 is TGTGCCTGGAGGCATAAGAGCTCTGGAAACACCATATATTTT. Its protein is CAWRHKSSGNTIYF.